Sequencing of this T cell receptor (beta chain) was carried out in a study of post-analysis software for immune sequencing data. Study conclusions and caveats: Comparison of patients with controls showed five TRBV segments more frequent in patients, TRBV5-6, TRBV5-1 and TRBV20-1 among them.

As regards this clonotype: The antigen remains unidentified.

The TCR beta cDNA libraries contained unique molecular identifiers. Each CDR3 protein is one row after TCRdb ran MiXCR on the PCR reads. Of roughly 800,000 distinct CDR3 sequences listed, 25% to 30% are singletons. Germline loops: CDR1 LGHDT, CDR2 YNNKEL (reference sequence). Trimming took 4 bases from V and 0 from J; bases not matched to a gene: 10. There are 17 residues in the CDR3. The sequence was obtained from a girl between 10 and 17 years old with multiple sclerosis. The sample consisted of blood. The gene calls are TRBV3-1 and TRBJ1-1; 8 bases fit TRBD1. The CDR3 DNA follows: TGTGCCAGCAGCCTCGGTTGGGACAGGCGATTGAACACTGAAGCTTTCTTT. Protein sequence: CASSLGWDRRLNTEAFF.